This section outlines one TCR beta chain sequence together with its context. Treatment of the sample: some 19 received Ad26.COV2.S at low or high dose, single or two shots; several received placebo; per-sample allocation not given. The samples date from day 63 after the first vaccine or placebo injection. The sample belongs to a study of Ad26.COV2.S vaccination and SARS-CoV-2 variants. Sequencing used immunoSEQ multiplex PCR; TCRdb keeps in-frame clones, though not all of them. The table records some 290,000 clones, around 84% of them present only once. The CDR3 runs to 13 residues. Trimming took 4 bases from V and 1 from J, leaving 8 bases between them. Germline-derived CDR1 and CDR2 are SGHRS and YFSETQ.

This clonotype originated in a person between 18 and 65 years old who received the Ad26.COV2.S COVID-19 vaccine or a placebo. This chain joins TRBV5-1 and TRBJ2-5; no clear D. The sample here was peripheral blood, taken in a trial of Ad26.COV2.S vaccine versus placebo. CDR3 DNA: TGCGCCAGCAGCGGCAGCTCCCAAGAGACCCAGTACTTC. Translating gives CASSGSSQETQYF. The full variable domain, its missing parts supplied by reference TRBV5-1 and TRBJ2-5, is KAGVTQTPRYLIKTRGQQVTLSCSPISGHRSVSWYQQTPGQGLQFLFEYFSETQRNKGNFPGRFSGRQFSNSRSEMNVSTLELGDSALYLCASSGSSQETQYFGPGTRLLVL.